This T cell receptor (beta chain) emerged from a study of blood T cell repertoires in COVID-19. One Seattle source followed patients from active infection through their disease course. Original handling: It was from reference gene primer amplification that nucleated cell counts were estimated. Clones were sequenced by immunoSEQ multiplex PCR, and TCRdb holds only the in-frame ones, with some missing. V and J calls and clone size are those listed in that table; D and trimming were worked out from the DNA. The sample shows over 85,000 clones, roughly 92% of them seen only once. The CDR3 is 14 amino acids. V shed 8 bases and J shed 0 bases, with 13 bases lying between them. Germline assignment: CDR1 MGHRA and CDR2 YSYEKL.

The sequencing sample was made of peripheral blood. The receptor was isolated from a woman between 45 and 65 years old with COVID-19, enrolled during active disease. The genes are TRBV4-1 and TRBJ1-1; D remains ambiguous. CDR3 in amino acids: CASSGPTMNTEAFF. Here the CDR3 DNA reads TGCGCCAGCTCTGGGCCGACCATGAACACTGAAGCTTTCTTT.